Below, 30 T cell receptor beta chains from the same sample are listed, as sequenced in a study of immune heterogeneity within non-small cell lung tumors. TCR beta CDR3 amplification used multiplex PCR with 32 V and 13 J primers. TCRdb called the multiplex PCR reads again in MiXCR, with one record for every CDR3 protein. This sample has some 19,000 distinct CDR3 sequences; about 30% occur once, and the top ten carry around 4%. The authors used roughly 0.55 ug of bulk tumor genomic DNA per sample as template. Surgery yielded several widely spaced biopsies per primary tumor. Curative surgical treatment was performed in patients who had newly diagnosed, untreated non-small cell lung cancer. What was sequenced was lung tumor tissue. Receptor source: a man between 35 and 55 years old with non-small cell lung cancer.

This chain uses TRBV9 with TRBJ2-3, with 13 bases identical to TRBD2. Trimming removed 4 bases from V and 2 bases from J; junction bases left unmatched: 7. Germline V lookup: CDR1 SGDLS, CDR2 YYNGEE. The CDR3 length is 17 residues. The CDR3 bases are TGTGCCAGCAGCCCATCGGGACTAGCGGGGATCACAGATACGCAGTATTTT. Translated: CASSPSGLAGITDTQYF.

This clonotype was detected a few times. The rearrangement links TRBV18 to TRBJ1-5, with TRBD1 identical over 8 bases. From germline, CDR1 is KGHSH and CDR2 LQKENI. This CDR3 comprises 13 residues. The trim removed 4 bases at V and 6 bases at J, leaving 2 bases unmatched. The CDR3 nucleotides read TGTGCCAGCTCACTACAGGGGGGTCAGCCCCAGCATTTT. As protein: CASSLQGGQPQHF.

In this sample, this clonotype turned up a few times. This chain connects TRBV7-9 to TRBJ2-7; a possible D gene is TRBD1 (5 bases). The germline V and J ends were trimmed by 4 bases and 2 bases, with 9 bases remaining between them. Germline lookup yields CDR1 SEHNR and CDR2 FQNEAQ (reference sequence). The CDR3 sequence is 13 residues long. The CDR3 DNA reads TGTGCCAGCAGCTATAGACAGCCCTACGAGCAGTACTTC. It yields the protein CASSYRQPYEQYF. Drawing the rest from reference TRBV7-9 and TRBJ2-7, the complete variable domain is DTGVSQNPRHKITKRGQNVTFRCDPISEHNRLYWYRQTLGQGPEFLTYFQNEAQLEKSRLLSDRFSAERPKGSFSTLEIQRTEQGDSAMYLCASSYRQPYEQYFGPGTRLTVT.

Of note for this clonotype: A read error may be the cause here, since a much bigger clone is one base away. This chain joins TRBV7-2 and TRBJ2-3, with D maybe TRBD1 (5 bases). The CDR3 sequence is 12 residues long. V gave up 9 bases and J gave up 8 bases, with 15 bases separating them. Germline CDR1 reads SGHTA; CDR2 reads FQGNSA. The CDR3 coding sequence is TGTGCCAGTTTGGGGCCCACGCGTACGCAGTATTTT. It translates to CASLGPTRTQYF.

This clonotype was counted between two and nine times. V gene TRBV12-3 or TRBV12-4 combines with J gene TRBJ1-6; D is possibly TRBD1 (5 bases). The CDR3 loop spans 14 amino acids. Trimming took off 3 bases at V and 7 bases at J, with 10 bases between the two ends. Written as DNA, the CDR3 is TGTGCCAGCAGTTTGGGGACGGGGAATTCACCCCTCCACTTT. This translates into CASSLGTGNSPLHF.

The rearrangement links TRBV3-1 to TRBJ1-2, with TRBD1 matching over 7 bases. Germline trimming cut 6 bases from V and 6 bases from J; bases unmatched to any gene: 10. The CDR3 length is 14 residues. The germline V gene has CDR1 LGHDT and CDR2 YNNKEL (reference sequence). The CDR3 DNA follows: TGTGCCAGCAGTTACAGGGGAAAGGTTAATGGCTACACCTTC. This translates into CASSYRGKVNGYTF. Complete variable domain (other parts from reference TRBV3-1 and TRBJ1-2): DTAVSQTPKYLVTQMGNDKSIKCEQNLGHDTMYWYKQDSKKFLKIMFSYNNKELIINETVPNRFSPKSPDKAHLNLHINSLELGDSAVYFCASSYRGKVNGYTFGSGTRLTVV.

In its sample, this clonotype was seen many times. The chain has TRBV20-1 and TRBJ2-7; perhaps TRBD1 as D (5 bases). Per the germline V gene, CDR1 is DFQATT and CDR2 is SNEGSKA (reference sequence). The CDR3 is made up of 13 amino acids. The ends were cut back, 5 bases at V and 6 bases at J, with 17 bases in the middle. CDR3 in amino acids: CSAGPTDKREQYF. The DNA for the CDR3 is TGCAGTGCTGGCCCGACGGACAAGCGCGAGCAGTACTTC.

This clonotype was recorded at least ten times. The chain carries TRBV10-3 and TRBJ1-5; 8 nucleotides match TRBD1. The germline gives CDR1 ENHRY, CDR2 SYGVKD. Trimming removed 10 bases from V and 2 bases from J; junction bases left unmatched: 7. The CDR3 spans 14 residues. The DNA for the CDR3 is TGTGCCACCGGACAGGGCTCGGGCAATCAGCCCCAGCATTTT. This gives the protein CATGQGSGNQPQHF.

This clonotype has more than one count but fewer than ten. The rearrangement uses TRBV10-3 and TRBJ2-2; 12 bases are shared with TRBD2. Trimming cost V 10 bases and J 5 bases; bases outside gene matches: 14. This CDR3 comprises 17 residues. Germline V gives CDR1 ENHRY, CDR2 SYGVKD. The CDR3: CATTSSGRASGTGELFF. For the CDR3, the DNA is TGTGCCACCACCTCTAGCGGGAGGGCAAGTGGAACCGGGGAGCTGTTTTTT.

The chain recombines TRBV11-2 with TRBJ2-1; D is undetermined. Trimming cost V 2 bases and J 10 bases, with 18 bases left between them. The germline CDR1 and CDR2 sequences are SGHAT and FQNNGV. The CDR3 has 15 amino acids. The CDR3 sequence: CASSLSADRAQEQFF. The CDR3, as DNA: TGTGCCAGCAGCTTATCCGCGGACCGAGCGCAGGAGCAGTTCTTC. The full variable domain, rest sourced from reference TRBV11-2 and TRBJ2-1, is EAGVAQSPRYKIIEKRQSVAFWCNPISGHATLYWYQQILGQGPKLLIQFQNNGVVDDSQLPKDRFSAERLKGVDSTLKIQPAKLEDSAVYLCASSLSADRAQEQFFGPGTRLTVL.

V usage is TRBV9 and J usage is TRBJ2-5, with D possibly TRBD1 on 7 matching bases. The CDR3 has 20 amino acids. The V gene lost 4 bases and the J gene lost 0 bases, with 28 bases spanning the gap. CDR1 is SGDLS and CDR2 is YYNGEE in the germline V gene. Here the CDR3 reads CASSRDRRLPGAGDQETQYF. The CDR3 coding sequence is TGTGCCAGCAGCCGGGACAGACGGCTACCGGGAGCCGGGGACCAAGAGACCCAGTACTTC.

V is TRBV5-1 and J is TRBJ2-7; 8 bases align to TRBD1. Germline V gene sequence: CDR1 SGHRS, CDR2 YFSETQ. The CDR3 contains 14 residues. J gave up 5 bases and V 5 bases, and 9 bases lay outside the gene matches. The CDR3 DNA sequence: TGCGCCAGCAGTGAGAGGACAGGGCCCCACGAGCAGTACTTC. It yields the protein CASSERTGPHEQYF.

The count of this clonotype is one. The rearrangement joins TRBV13 to TRBJ2-3, with TRBD2 matching 9 bases. This CDR3 has 16 amino acids. Germline loops: CDR1 PRHDT, CDR2 FYEKMQ (reference sequence). The V and J ends lost 2 bases and 4 bases, in that order; junction bases with no gene match: 7. The CDR3 here is CASSLRGGRVADTQYF. The CDR3 coding sequence is TGTGCCAGCAGCTTAAGGGGCGGGAGGGTCGCAGATACGCAGTATTTT.

V gene TRBV5-4 combines with J gene TRBJ2-7, with D possibly matching TRBD1 (6 bases). Trimming left V 5 bases short and J 2 bases short, with 17 bases between. The CDR3 is 15 residues long. Germline lookup yields CDR1 SGHNT and CDR2 YYREEE (reference sequence). The CDR3 DNA follows: TGTGCCAGCAGTTATTGGGGGACACCGACCTACGAGCAGTACTTC. Translating gives CASSYWGTPTYEQYF.

This clonotype was detected only a few times. The V call is TRBV20-1, the J call TRBJ2-7; D is unclear. V was trimmed by 0 bases and J by 0 bases, leaving 3 bases between them. The CDR3 has 12 residues. The germline V gene has CDR1 DFQATT and CDR2 SNEGSKA (reference sequence). CDR3 protein: CSARDASYEQYF. The DNA of the CDR3 is TGCAGTGCTAGAGATGCCTCCTACGAGCAGTACTTC.

As for this clonotype: Compared with germline, one end of the junction differs, possibly owing to a read error. The rearrangement uses TRBV29-1 and TRBJ2-1, with 10 bases aligning to TRBD1. CDR1 and CDR2 from the germline V gene are SQVTM and ANQGSEA. The CDR3 loop spans 12 amino acids. CDR3 loop: CSFRQGANEHFF. As DNA, the CDR3 is TGCAGCTTTCGACAGGGGGCGAATGAGCATTTCTTC.

Comment on this clonotype: The junction departs from germline at one end; a sequencing error may be responsible. V gene TRBV5-1 combines with J gene TRBJ1-5, with D tentatively TRBD1 (5 bases). The germline gives CDR1 SGHRS, CDR2 YFSETQ. The CDR3 length is 14 residues. Here the CDR3 DNA reads TGCGCCATCAGCGTCGACAGTCACAATCAGCCCCAGCATTTT. This sequence encodes CAISVDSHNQPQHF.

This chain connects TRBV5-8 to TRBJ2-1; a weak D match, TRBD2 (5 bases). The length of the CDR3 is 13 residues. Germline V lookup: CDR1 SGHTS, CDR2 YDEGEE. V was pared by 0 bases and J by 6 bases, with 7 bases between. The CDR3 sequence is CASSLGGPNEQFF. The CDR3 DNA reads TGTGCCAGCAGCTTGGGAGGGCCCAATGAGCAGTTCTTC.

A few counts support this clonotype. The CDR3 DNA sequence: TGTGCCAGCACCCAAGGGGGGCCCGGGGAGCTGTTTTTT. This sequence encodes CASTQGGPGELFF. The chain combines TRBV6-1 with TRBJ2-2; D tentatively reads TRBD1 or TRBD2 (6 bases each). Germline V CDR1 and CDR2: MNHNS, SASEGT. Trimming stripped 7 bases from V and 6 bases from J, with 12 bases between. This CDR3 has 13 residues.

As regards this clonotype: A much larger clone is a single base away; this may be a read error. The chain has TRBV5-5 and TRBJ2-1; tentative D call: TRBD2 (5 bases). The CDR3 is 16 amino acids. Germline V gene data show CDR1 as SGHKS and CDR2 as YYEKEE (reference sequence). Trimming removed 8 bases at V and 9 bases at J, with 27 bases between. The CDR3 nucleotides read TGTGCCAGAAGCGACAAGTCGCGGCGGGCCTCTGCTGAGCAGTTCTTC. Encoded protein: CARSDKSRRASAEQFF.

J is TRBJ2-4 and V is TRBV24-1; TRBD2 agrees at 7 bases. The ends lost 3 bases at V and 3 bases at J; junction bases unmatched: 16. CDR1 and CDR2 (germline): KGHDR, SFDVKD. CDR3 length: 19 residues. Here the CDR3 DNA reads TGTGCCACCAGTGATCCTCGCGGGGAGGGAGGATTCGGCAAAAACATTCAGTACTTC. It encodes CATSDPRGEGGFGKNIQYF.

By proportion, this clonotype is medium-sized. The gene calls are TRBV28 and TRBJ2-7; D not resolved. Germline CDR1 MDHEN, CDR2 SYDVKM. CDR3 length: 12 residues. The V and J ends lost 0 bases and 7 bases respectively, with 7 bases between them. Here the CDR3 reads CASSLWSEEQYF. DNA of the CDR3: TGTGCCAGCAGTTTATGGAGTGAGGAGCAGTACTTC.

With regard to this clonotype: Since a much larger clone is just one base distant, this may be a read error. V and J are TRBV5-5 and TRBJ2-7; D gene unclear. This CDR3 region has 12 residues. CDR1 is SGHKS, CDR2 YYEKEE, per germline (reference sequence). CDR3 DNA sequence: TGTGCCAGGAGCTTGGGGTGGCATGAGCAGTACTTC. Its protein is CARSLGWHEQYF. The full variable domain, completed using reference TRBV5-5 and TRBJ2-7, is DAGVTQSPTHLIKTRGQQVTLRCSPISGHKSVSWYQQVLGQGPQFIFQYYEKEERGRGNFPDRFSARQFPNYSSELNVNALLLGDSALYLCARSLGWHEQYFGPGTRLTVT.

This clonotype occurred many times. The rearrangement uses TRBV13 and TRBJ2-1; the match to TRBD2 covers 9 bases. V lost 4 bases and J lost 8; bases outside the gene matches: 6. The CDR3 loop spans 14 amino acids. Germline loops: CDR1 PRHDT, CDR2 FYEKMQ (reference sequence). In DNA, the CDR3 is TGTGCCAGCAGCTCAAGAGCGGGAGGAGATGAGCAGTTCTTC. The encoded protein is CASSSRAGGDEQFF.

The V and J genes are TRBV20-1 and TRBJ1-5; no definite D call. CDR3 length equals 12 residues. The germline V and J ends were trimmed by 5 bases and 5 bases, with 10 bases remaining between them. The V gene's germline CDR1 is DFQATT and CDR2 SNEGSKA (reference sequence). The CDR3 bases are TGCAGTGCTGGGCAAGGCGATCAGCCCCAGCATTTT. Residues: CSAGQGDQPQHF.

This clonotype was seen repeatedly, ten times or more. The chain carries TRBV11-2 and TRBJ2-3; 9 bases match TRBD2. V trimming: 3 bases; J trimming: 3 bases; junction bases outside the gene matches: 10. CDR1 is SGHAT and CDR2 is FQNNGV in the germline V gene. The CDR3 consists of 17 residues. The CDR3 DNA reads as TGTGCCAGCAGCTTTATCGGGGGCGGGAGGGTAACAGATACGCAGTATTTT. Translating it yields CASSFIGGGRVTDTQYF. The full variable domain, its missing parts supplied by reference TRBV11-2 and TRBJ2-3, is EAGVAQSPRYKIIEKRQSVAFWCNPISGHATLYWYQQILGQGPKLLIQFQNNGVVDDSQLPKDRFSAERLKGVDSTLKIQPAKLEDSAVYLCASSFIGGGRVTDTQYFGPGTRLTVL.

This clonotype was counted ten times or more. The V and J genes are TRBV30 and TRBJ2-7; D perhaps matches TRBD1 (5 bases). Germline lookup yields CDR1 GTSNPN and CDR2 SVGIG (reference sequence). This CDR3 is 12 amino acids long. Trimming stripped 3 bases from V and 3 bases from J, with 9 bases between. In nucleotides, the CDR3 is TGTGCCTGGAGCTTACAGGACTACGAGCAGTACTTC. This sequence encodes CAWSLQDYEQYF.

This clonotype appeared a few times. J is TRBJ2-5 and V is TRBV20-1; 9 nucleotides align to TRBD2. This CDR3 has 14 residues. Trimming took 5 bases from V and 5 from J; bases not matched to a gene: 9. Germline values: CDR1 DFQATT, CDR2 SNEGSKA (reference sequence). CDR3 coding DNA: TGCAGTGCTGGACCGGGACTAGCAAGGGAGACCCAGTACTTC. Encoded protein: CSAGPGLARETQYF.

A few counts support this clonotype. The chain joins TRBV2 to TRBJ2-6, with D uncertain. Deletions cut 3 bases from V and 0 bases from J, with 3 bases between. This CDR3 has 14 amino acids. Germline CDR1 is SNHLY and CDR2 is FYNNEI. CDR3 protein: CASSDSSGANVLTF. Written as DNA, the CDR3 is TGTGCCAGCAGTGACAGCTCTGGGGCCAACGTCCTGACTTTC.

To note about this clonotype: A clone one base away is much larger, so this may be a read error. This chain links TRBV10-2 with TRBJ1-3; 12 bases agree with TRBD1. CDR1 is WSHSY, CDR2 SAAADI, per germline. CDR3 size: 14 residues. CDR3 residues: CASEPGQGANTTYF. CDR3 nucleotide sequence: TGCGCCAGCGAGCCGGGACAGGGGGCGAACACCACATATTTT.